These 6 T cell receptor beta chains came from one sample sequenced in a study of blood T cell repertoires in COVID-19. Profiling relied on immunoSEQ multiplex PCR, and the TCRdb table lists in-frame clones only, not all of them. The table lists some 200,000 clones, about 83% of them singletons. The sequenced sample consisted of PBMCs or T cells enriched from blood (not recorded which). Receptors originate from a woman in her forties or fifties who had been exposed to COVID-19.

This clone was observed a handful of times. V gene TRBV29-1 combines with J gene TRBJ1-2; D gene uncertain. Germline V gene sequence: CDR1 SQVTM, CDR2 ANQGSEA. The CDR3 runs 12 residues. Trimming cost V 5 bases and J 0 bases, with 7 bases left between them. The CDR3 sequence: CSVRLSNYGYTF. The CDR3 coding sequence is TGCAGCGTTAGACTGTCTAACTATGGCTACACCTTC.

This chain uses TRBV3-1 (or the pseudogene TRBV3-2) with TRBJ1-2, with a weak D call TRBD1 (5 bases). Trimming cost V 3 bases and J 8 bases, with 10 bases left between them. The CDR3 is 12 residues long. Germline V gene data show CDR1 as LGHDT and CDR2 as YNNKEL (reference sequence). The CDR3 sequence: CASSHGGGGYTF. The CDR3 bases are TGTGCCAGCAGCCACGGGGGAGGAGGCTACACCTTC.

CDR3 in amino acids: CASSGEGARYGYTF. CDR3 bases: TGTGCCAGCAGCGGAGAGGGGGCGCGATATGGCTACACCTTC. The chain joins TRBV7-9 to TRBJ1-2, with TRBD1 matching 7 bases. Germline V lookup: CDR1 SEHNR, CDR2 FQNEAQ (reference sequence). Unmatched junction bases numbered 8, after V lost 5 bases and J lost 5 bases. The CDR3 is made up of 14 amino acids.

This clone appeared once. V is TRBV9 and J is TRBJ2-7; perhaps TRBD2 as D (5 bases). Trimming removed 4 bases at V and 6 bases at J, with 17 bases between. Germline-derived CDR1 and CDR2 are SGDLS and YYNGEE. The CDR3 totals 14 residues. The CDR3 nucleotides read TGTGCCAGCAGCCCCCGGACTGTGCCCGGCGAGCAGTACTTC. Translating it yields CASSPRTVPGEQYF.

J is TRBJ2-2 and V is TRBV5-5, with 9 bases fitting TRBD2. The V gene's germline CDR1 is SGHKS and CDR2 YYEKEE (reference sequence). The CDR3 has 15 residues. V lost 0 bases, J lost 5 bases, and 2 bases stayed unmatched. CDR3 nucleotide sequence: TGTGCCAGCAGCTTGGGCCTAGCGGGGACCGGGGAGCTGTTTTTT. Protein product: CASSLGLAGTGELFF. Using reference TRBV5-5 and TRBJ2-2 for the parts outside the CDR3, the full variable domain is DAGVTQSPTHLIKTRGQQVTLRCSPISGHKSVSWYQQVLGQGPQFIFQYYEKEERGRGNFPDRFSARQFPNYSSELNVNALLLGDSALYLCASSLGLAGTGELFFGEGSRLTVL.

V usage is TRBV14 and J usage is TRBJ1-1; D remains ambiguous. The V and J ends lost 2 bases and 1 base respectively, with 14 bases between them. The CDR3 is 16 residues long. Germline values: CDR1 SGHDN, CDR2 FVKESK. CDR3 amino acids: CASSQFEGVRNTEAFF. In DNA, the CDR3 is TGTGCCAGCAGCCAATTTGAGGGCGTCAGGAACACTGAAGCTTTCTTT. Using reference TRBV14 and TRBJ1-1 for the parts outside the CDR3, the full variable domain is EAGVTQFPSHSVIEKGQTVTLRCDPISGHDNLYWYRRVMGKEIKFLLHFVKESKQDESGMPNNRFLAERTGGTYSTLKVQPAELEDSGVYFCASSQFEGVRNTEAFFGQGTRLTVV.